These 7 T cell receptor beta chains came from one sample sequenced in a study of post-analysis software for immune sequencing data. Unique molecular identifiers tagged the TCR beta cDNA libraries. TCRdb reprocessed the PCR reads with MiXCR, giving one entry per CDR3 protein. Counted here are approximately 460,000 distinct CDR3 sequences, around 40% occurring once; the ten biggest clones make up 9.5% to 13%. Their cognate antigens are unknown. Regarding the study as a whole: Four or five TRBV segments occurring more often in patients than controls included TRBV5-6, TRBV5-1 and TRBV20-1.

The sample taken for sequencing was blood. Receptor source: a girl between 5 and 17 years old with multiple sclerosis.

The chain couples TRBV15 to TRBJ1-2; D is uncertain. CDR3 length: 16 amino acids. Germline V gene sequence: CDR1 LNHNV, CDR2 YYDKDF (reference sequence). Deletions cut 0 bases from V and 5 bases from J, with 16 bases between. The CDR3 is CATSRDRGFSPYGYTF. The CDR3 DNA reads as TGTGCCACCAGCAGAGATCGAGGGTTCAGCCCGTATGGCTACACCTTC. Drawing the rest from reference TRBV15 and TRBJ1-2, the complete variable domain is DAMVIQNPRYQVTQFGKPVTLSCSQTLNHNVMYWYQQKSSQAPKLLFHYYDKDFNNEADTPDNFQSRRPNTSFCFLDIRSPGLGDTAMYLCATSRDRGFSPYGYTFGSGTRLTVV.

The rearrangement uses TRBV5-1 and TRBJ1-2; unclear D gene. The CDR3 is 14 residues long. From germline, CDR1 is SGHRS and CDR2 YFSETQ. V lost 3 bases and J lost 8, with 17 bases in between. CDR3 bases: TGCGCCAGCAGCTCCGGCGGAGATCAGTTCGGCTACACCTTC. Protein: CASSSGGDQFGYTF.

Only a few counts were recorded for this clonotype. The chain recombines TRBV7-2 with TRBJ2-1; no clear D gene. The V and J ends lost 3 bases and 1 base respectively, with 7 bases between them. The germline gives CDR1 SGHTA, CDR2 FQGNSA. CDR3 size: 14 residues. CDR3 residues: CASSFLRSYNEQFF. The DNA of the CDR3 is TGTGCCAGCAGCTTTCTTCGGTCCTACAATGAGCAGTTCTTC.

This clonotype came up a few times. This chain uses TRBV29-1 with TRBJ2-3; D possibly corresponds to TRBD1 (5 bases). Germline V CDR1 and CDR2: SQVTM, ANQGSEA. Trimming pared 6 bases from V and 2 bases from J, leaving 12 bases between. This CDR3 has 13 amino acids. The CDR3 DNA sequence: TGCAGCGTCGAAACGACAGTCACAGATACGCAGTATTTT. Translating gives CSVETTVTDTQYF.

The rearrangement joins TRBV7-2 to TRBJ1-5; TRBD1 is a possible D gene (5 bases). CDR1 and CDR2 from the germline V gene are SGHTA and FQGNSA. The CDR3 is made up of 15 amino acids. Trimming removed 5 bases from V and 0 bases from J, with 11 bases in between. This chain's CDR3 is CASSVQVYSNQPQHF. DNA of the CDR3: TGTGCCAGCAGCGTACAGGTTTATAGCAATCAGCCCCAGCATTTT.

The chain couples TRBV10-3 to TRBJ1-1; D possibly corresponds to TRBD1 (5 bases). Germline V gene lookup returns CDR1 ENHRY and CDR2 SYGVKD. This CDR3 comprises 14 residues. The V end lost 6 bases, the J end lost 1 base, and 12 bases lay between the germline ends. CDR3 coding DNA: TGTGCCATCAGCGTACAGGAGGGGAACACTGAAGCTTTCTTT. It yields the protein CAISVQEGNTEAFF.

This clonotype was recorded once. This rearrangement joins TRBV7-9 to TRBJ1-4; D perhaps matches TRBD1 (6 bases). Trimming pared 5 bases from V and 8 bases from J, leaving 24 bases between. Per the germline V gene, CDR1 is SEHNR and CDR2 is FQNEAQ (reference sequence). The CDR3 runs 17 residues. The CDR3 DNA reads TGTGCCAGCAGCCCCCCCCGCCGCGAGGGGGGCCGGGAAAAACTGTTTTTT. It encodes CASSPPRREGGREKLFF. The complete variable domain, with remaining parts taken from reference TRBV7-9 and TRBJ1-4, reads DTGVSQNPRHKITKRGQNVTFRCDPISEHNRLYWYRQTLGQGPEFLTYFQNEAQLEKSRLLSDRFSAERPKGSFSTLEIQRTEQGDSAMYLCASSPPRREGGREKLFFGSGTQLSVL.